The clone carrying this T cell receptor (beta chain) turned up a few times. Antigen unknown. The germline V and J ends were trimmed by 3 bases and 6 bases, with 16 bases remaining between them. Looked up from germline, CDR1 is SGHDT and CDR2 is YYEEEE. This CDR3 region has 15 residues. The data originate from a study of OX40 agonist ivuxolimab in advanced cancers. At the level of the study: Patients achieving partial responses numbered three: one hepatocellular carcinoma case and two cutaneous melanoma cases.

Method: immunoSEQ multiplex PCR; TCRdb's copy keeps in-frame clones and lacks some. The table lists about 86,000 clones, around 85% of them singletons. The study's findings and limits: Dosing at 0.1 to 3.0 mg/kg was accompanied by clonal expansion of CD4+ and CD8+ blood T cells by week 6.

Prior autoimmune disease or systemic immunosuppression barred patients. Researchers took blood at baseline, on cycle 4 day 1, and on cycle 7 day 1. The chain combines TRBV5-6 with TRBJ1-5, with TRBD1 as a possible D gene (5 bases). This clonotype originated in an adult with an advanced solid tumor such as melanoma, head and neck, liver or kidney cancer. This specimen consisted of CD4+ or CD8+ T cells sorted from blood, obtained in a trial of the OX40 agonist ivuxolimab. CDR3: CASSWGGGRGQPQHF. The DNA of the CDR3 is TGTGCCAGCAGCTGGGGGGGAGGGAGAGGTCAGCCCCAGCATTTT.